What follows are 30 T cell receptor beta chains derived from one specimen sequenced in a study of control samples from healthy donors and cancer patients. The data were produced by immunoSEQ multiplex PCR, yet TCRdb's version contains in-frame clones alone and is incomplete. The sample includes about 190,000 clones, approximately 90% of them seen just once. The sequenced material came from blood. These receptor sequences come from a man in his thirties or forties in good health.

The gene calls are TRBV6-4 and TRBJ1-1, with TRBD1 as a possible D gene (6 bases). With 0 bases removed from V and 1 base from J, the gap between germline ends came to 9 bases. The CDR3 is 15 residues long. CDR1 and CDR2 from the germline V gene are MRHNA and SNTAGT. Here the CDR3 reads CASSDSGGPNTEAFF. CDR3 DNA sequence: TGTGCCAGCAGTGACTCGGGGGGGCCGAACACTGAAGCTTTCTTT.

The chain recombines TRBV7-3 with TRBJ2-7, with unresolved D. The CDR3 runs to 18 residues. CDR1 and CDR2 (germline): SGHTA, FQGTGA. Deletions cut 2 bases from V and 4 bases from J, with 24 bases between. CDR3 in DNA: TGTGCCAGCAGCTTAGAGGTGGCTCCGTCTGTCAGTCGGTACGAGCAGTACTTC. Protein product: CASSLEVAPSVSRYEQYF.

The gene calls are TRBV5-1 and TRBJ2-3, with no clear D. Germline CDR1 SGHRS, CDR2 YFSETQ. The CDR3 runs to 15 residues. V was pared by 4 bases and J by 2 bases, with 14 bases between. The CDR3 coding sequence is TGCGCCAGCAGCCCGACCGCATACCCCACAGATACGCAGTATTTT. This gives the protein CASSPTAYPTDTQYF.

V and J are TRBV20-1 and TRBJ2-7; no clear D gene. The CDR3 has 14 amino acids. Per germline, CDR1 DFQATT and CDR2 SNEGSKA (reference sequence). V was trimmed by 3 bases and J by 1 base, leaving 13 bases between them. The CDR3 DNA reads as TGCAGTGCTAGTCCCGAAATCAATTCCTACGAGCAGTACTTC. Protein: CSASPEINSYEQYF.

In its sample, this clone was seen once. The chain has TRBV4-2 and TRBJ1-1, with D perhaps matching TRBD1 (5 bases). V was trimmed by 0 bases and J by 5 bases, leaving 22 bases between them. CDR1 is LGHNA and CDR2 is YNFKEQ in the germline V gene. There are 18 residues in the CDR3. The CDR3 DNA follows: TGTGCCAGCAGCCAAGATCGAGGGGAGGCAAGAGGCGGGACTGAAGCTTTCTTT. The encoded protein is CASSQDRGEARGGTEAFF.

The sample holds a few counts of this clone. The chain couples TRBV6-5 to TRBJ1-2; TRBD1 might be the D (6 bases). The germline V gene has CDR1 MNHEY and CDR2 SVGAGI. CDR3 length equals 15 residues. The ends were cut back, 10 bases at V and 3 bases at J, with 21 bases in the middle. The CDR3, as DNA: TGTGCCATCGAAACAGGGTCCGCCTCGGACTATGGCTACACCTTC. It is translated as CAIETGSASDYGYTF.

This chain connects TRBV5-6 to TRBJ2-2; D ambiguous. Deletions cut 0 bases from V and 3 bases from J, with 9 bases between. The CDR3 consists of 15 residues. From germline, CDR1 is SGHDT and CDR2 YYEEEE. CDR3 nucleotide sequence: TGTGCCAGCAGCTTGGAACAGAGATACACCGGGGAGCTGTTTTTT. Residues: CASSLEQRYTGELFF.

The chain couples TRBV19 to TRBJ2-3, with D unresolved. Deletions cut 5 bases from V and 2 bases from J, with 8 bases between. CDR3 length equals 13 residues. Germline V gene data show CDR1 as LNHDA and CDR2 as SQIVND (reference sequence). CDR3 DNA sequence: TGTGCCAGTAGTCCCAGCCTCACAGATACGCAGTATTTT. Translation gives CASSPSLTDTQYF.

J is TRBJ1-5 and V is TRBV27, with no clear D. The CDR3 runs 15 residues. The germline CDR1 and CDR2 sequences are MNHEY and SMNVEV (reference sequence). V lost 6 bases and J lost 2, with 14 bases in between. The DNA of the CDR3 is TGTGCCAGCAGAGCCCTAGGAGCTGGCAATCAGCCCCAGCATTTT. The encoded protein is CASRALGAGNQPQHF.

V is TRBV6-4 and J is TRBJ2-6; TRBD2 aligns across 10 bases. Germline V gene sequence: CDR1 MRHNA, CDR2 SNTAGT. This CDR3 comprises 18 residues. The V and J ends lost 3 bases and 0 bases, in that order; junction bases with no gene match: 5. CDR3 nucleotide sequence: TGTGCCAGCAGTGAACCCAGGACTAGCGGCTCTGGGGCCAACGTCCTGACTTTC. It codes for CASSEPRTSGSGANVLTF.

The chain couples TRBV9 to TRBJ2-7, with TRBD1 matching over 10 bases. V shed 4 bases and J 3 bases; nucleotides not matched to a gene: 7. CDR3 length equals 15 residues. Germline V gene sequence: CDR1 SGDLS, CDR2 YYNGEE. This chain's CDR3 is CASSPYGQGDYEQYF. Written as DNA, the CDR3 is TGTGCCAGCAGCCCTTACGGACAGGGGGACTACGAGCAGTACTTC.

This chain connects TRBV27 to TRBJ2-7; D is possibly TRBD1 or TRBD2 (5 bases each). The CDR3 runs to 13 residues. Germline CDR1 reads MNHEY; CDR2 reads SMNVEV (reference sequence). The V and J ends lost 3 bases and 6 bases respectively, with 12 bases between them. The CDR3 loop is CASSFRGPVEQYF. The CDR3 nucleotides read TGTGCCAGCAGTTTTCGGGGACCCGTCGAGCAGTACTTC.

This rearrangement joins TRBV9 to TRBJ1-3; TRBD1 matches at 9 bases. The V segment lost 3 bases and the J segment 8 bases; nucleotides outside the gene matches: 3. Germline V gene lookup returns CDR1 SGDLS and CDR2 YYNGEE. CDR3 length: 13 residues. CDR3 sequence reads: CASSAGTGYTIYF. As DNA, the CDR3 is TGTGCCAGCAGCGCCGGGACAGGGTACACCATATATTTT.

V usage is TRBV12-5 and J usage is TRBJ2-2; 9 bases align to TRBD1. Germline V gives CDR1 LGHNT, CDR2 FRNRAP. The CDR3 consists of 16 residues. With 7 bases clipped from V and 5 bases from J, the junction kept 11 bases outside the gene matches. CDR3 sequence reads: CASAPPGTGITGELFF. CDR3 DNA sequence: TGTGCTAGTGCCCCTCCGGGGACAGGGATTACCGGGGAGCTGTTTTTT.

A single count supports this clone. The genes are TRBV6-5 and TRBJ1-1, with D tentatively TRBD1 (5 bases). The V and J ends lost 7 bases and 1 base respectively, with 10 bases between them. There are 13 residues in the CDR3. Per the germline V gene, CDR1 is MNHEY and CDR2 is SVGAGI. CDR3 DNA: TGTGCCAGCACCTCAGGACAGAACACTGAAGCTTTCTTT. This codes for CASTSGQNTEAFF.

This clone was picked up a small number of times. The chain has TRBV5-1 and TRBJ1-6, with TRBD1 matching 7 bases. Looked up from germline, CDR1 is SGHRS and CDR2 is YFSETQ. The V gene end was trimmed by 4 bases and the J gene end by 8 bases; junction bases not matched to a gene: 9. The CDR3 runs to 15 residues. This CDR3 is CASSQTGTSHSPLHF. CDR3 sequence (DNA): TGCGCCAGCAGCCAGACAGGGACCAGCCATTCACCCCTCCACTTT.

The J gene is TRBJ2-7, the V gene TRBV14, with 7 bases identical to TRBD1. The germline gives CDR1 SGHDN, CDR2 FVKESK. V lost 0 bases, J lost 2 bases, and 10 bases stayed unmatched. The length of the CDR3 is 17 residues. The CDR3: CASSQDVLRDRPYEQYF. The CDR3 DNA is TGTGCCAGCAGCCAAGATGTCTTGAGGGACAGACCCTACGAGCAGTACTTC.

The V call is TRBV5-4, the J call TRBJ2-3; D is undetermined. The CDR3 covers 13 residues. V lost 3 bases to trimming and J lost 5 bases, with 10 bases between them. The germline V gene has CDR1 SGHNT and CDR2 YYREEE (reference sequence). In DNA, the CDR3 is TGTGCCAGCAGCTCGGCGGAACGAGATACGCAGTATTTT. Protein sequence: CASSSAERDTQYF.

The J gene is TRBJ1-2, the V gene TRBV6-5, with TRBD1 as a possible D gene (5 bases). The V gene lost 4 bases and the J gene lost 0 bases, with 9 bases spanning the gap. The CDR3 consists of 14 residues. The V gene's germline CDR1 is MNHEY and CDR2 SVGAGI. DNA of the CDR3: TGTGCCAGCAGTTCGTGGGGACCTAACTATGGCTACACCTTC. Residues: CASSSWGPNYGYTF.

The rearrangement links TRBV19 to TRBJ1-1, with 8 bases aligning to TRBD1. The CDR3 has 15 amino acids. Trimming cost V 3 bases and J 1 base; bases outside gene matches: 4. Germline V gene sequence: CDR1 LNHDA, CDR2 SQIVND (reference sequence). The CDR3 is CASSIPDRGNTEAFF. The CDR3, as DNA: TGTGCCAGTAGTATCCCAGACAGGGGGAACACTGAAGCTTTCTTT.

V usage is TRBV5-5 and J usage is TRBJ1-5, with unresolved D. The V and J ends lost 0 bases and 0 bases respectively, with 4 bases between them. Germline-derived CDR1 and CDR2 are SGHKS and YYEKEE (reference sequence). CDR3 size: 14 residues. The DNA of the CDR3 is TGTGCCAGCAGCTTGGGTGGTAGCAATCAGCCCCAGCATTTT. Translation gives CASSLGGSNQPQHF.

The J gene is TRBJ1-2, the V gene TRBV19, with 10 bases lining up with TRBD1. Germline CDR1 and CDR2: LNHDA and SQIVND (reference sequence). V shed 3 bases and J 2 bases; nucleotides not matched to a gene: 6. This CDR3 contains 16 residues. Here the CDR3 DNA reads TGTGCCAGTAGTATTGGGACAGGGGATCGGAACTATGGCTACACCTTC. Translating gives CASSIGTGDRNYGYTF.

This chain links TRBV5-4 with TRBJ2-1, with D perhaps matching TRBD2 (7 bases). The germline CDR1 and CDR2 sequences are SGHNT and YYREEE (reference sequence). Trimming removed 0 bases from V and 9 bases from J, with 25 bases in between. The CDR3 is 18 amino acids. The CDR3 region is CASSLELIVGGLDGEQFF. CDR3 sequence (DNA): TGTGCCAGCAGCTTGGAGCTTATAGTGGGGGGGCTTGATGGTGAGCAGTTCTTC.

The V and J genes are TRBV6-1 and TRBJ1-5; 8 bases fit TRBD1. Per the germline V gene, CDR1 is MNHNS and CDR2 is SASEGT. Trimming took 0 bases from V and 9 from J; bases not matched to a gene: 7. The CDR3 length is 15 residues. The CDR3 sequence: CASSEAPRTGRPQHF. CDR3 DNA: TGTGCCAGCAGTGAAGCCCCCCGGACAGGGAGGCCCCAGCATTTT.

This chain uses TRBV27 with TRBJ2-7, with D possibly being TRBD1 (6 bases). Between the trimmed V and J ends, which lost 3 bases and 0 bases, there was a span of 12 bases. The germline V gene has CDR1 MNHEY and CDR2 SMNVEV (reference sequence). This CDR3 has 15 residues. The CDR3, as DNA: TGTGCCAGCAGTTTCCGTGTGGGGGCCTCCTACGAGCAGTACTTC. Its translation: CASSFRVGASYEQYF.

This rearrangement joins TRBV18 to TRBJ1-2; the D is unclear. Germline V CDR1 and CDR2: KGHSH, LQKENI. CDR3 length: 11 amino acids. V was pared by 2 bases and J by 8 bases, with 6 bases between. In nucleotides, the CDR3 is TGTGCCAGCTCACCAGGGCTGGGCTACACCTTC. Amino acids: CASSPGLGYTF.

The chain uses TRBV30 and TRBJ1-6; D is undetermined. Trimming stripped 0 bases from V and 0 bases from J, with 15 bases between. The CDR3 is made up of 18 amino acids. Germline V lookup: CDR1 GTSNPN, CDR2 SVGIG (reference sequence). The CDR3 region has the DNA TGTGCCTGGAGTGTAGAGTCGTTCGCCAGCTCCTATAATTCACCCCTCCACTTT. Amino acid sequence: CAWSVESFASSYNSPLHF.

V usage is TRBV5-5 and J usage is TRBJ1-3, with D uncertain. CDR1 is SGHKS and CDR2 is YYEKEE in the germline V gene (reference sequence). This CDR3 has 14 residues. V lost 0 bases to trimming and J lost 0 bases, with 4 bases between them. CDR3 nucleotides: TGTGCCAGCAGCTTGGTAGGCTCTGGAAACACCATATATTTT. Translated: CASSLVGSGNTIYF.

The CDR3 DNA follows: TGTGCCACCACCCGAGGGGGACAGGGGTCCTACGAGCAGTACTTC. As protein: CATTRGGQGSYEQYF. V and J are TRBV15 and TRBJ2-7; 10 positions match TRBD1. Germline CDR1 reads LNHNV; CDR2 reads YYDKDF (reference sequence). The CDR3 sequence is 15 residues long. The V and J ends lost 7 bases and 1 base, in that order; junction bases with no gene match: 7.

The rearrangement uses TRBV5-6 and TRBJ1-2; tentative D call: TRBD1 (5 bases). The CDR3 has 13 residues. V lost 3 bases and J 2 bases, leaving 8 bases between the germline ends. From germline, CDR1 is SGHDT and CDR2 YYEEEE. The CDR3 bases are TGTGCCAGCAGCTGGGACGGAAACTATGGCTACACCTTC. Its translation: CASSWDGNYGYTF.